This T cell receptor (beta chain) was observed in a study of T cell responses to AZD1222 COVID-19 vaccine. The germline V gene encodes CDR1 LNHDA and CDR2 SQIVND (reference sequence). The CDR3 totals 15 residues. Study-wide results and limits: Regions 160-218 and 743-854 held dominance among vaccine-associated CD4 TCRs, which spanned spike. No day 14 peak samples; only post-peak repertoires were characterized. Nearly half of spike-specific TCRs reportedly go after variant regions that carry no mutations. The donor cohort was predominantly white British with a female majority, and clonal diversity may have been underestimated.

Libraries were prepared by immunoSEQ multiplex PCR; TCRdb keeps only in-frame clonotypes and omits some of them. Of roughly 140,000 clones detected, approximately 89% appear once; the ten largest clones hold 5%. Remarks on this clone: No antigen is known for it. A read error may account for a junction end that differs from germline.

This specimen consisted of peripheral blood, obtained on day 0 of AZD1222 vaccination. The rearrangement joins TRBV19 to TRBJ2-7, with D tentatively TRBD1 or TRBD2 (5 bases each). The TCR comes from an adult in good health. The CDR3 loop reads CASSLEGTDLLGQYF. DNA for the CDR3: TGTGCCAGTAGTCTAGAAGGGACGGACCTCCTTGGGCAGTACTTC.